This section outlines one TCR beta chain sequence together with its context. What it binds is unknown. This sample was included in a study of T cell responses to AZD1222 COVID-19 vaccine. Clones were read by immunoSEQ multiplex PCR, and TCRdb kept only the in-frame ones, dropping some. The table records 45,000 to 65,000 clones, nearly 80% of them present only once. Looked up from germline, CDR1 is MDHEN and CDR2 is SYDVKM. This CDR3 has 15 residues. Trimming removed 3 bases from V and 1 base from J, with 9 bases in between. Study-wide findings and caveats: Nearly half of the spike-specific TCRs reportedly recognize variant regions that carry no mutations. Without day 14 samples, only post-peak T cell repertoires were studied. Of the AZD1222 recipients, only 5 to 7 were seropositive at baseline. It should be noted that donors were predominantly white British and more often female, and clonal diversity was possibly underestimated.

This clonotype was sampled from an adult who received the AZD1222 COVID-19 vaccine. The gene calls are TRBV28 and TRBJ2-2, with unresolved D. Specimen: peripheral blood, collected 28 days after the second AZD1222 dose. The CDR3 reads CASSLALLNTGELFF. The CDR3 coding sequence is TGTGCCAGCAGTTTGGCTCTCTTGAACACCGGGGAGCTGTTTTTT.